This T cell receptor beta chain emerged from a study of T cell responses to AZD1222 COVID-19 vaccine. Whole-study findings and limits: Donors were mostly white British, more females; clonal diversity possibly underestimated. The number of AZD1222 recipients seropositive at baseline was only five to seven.

Profiling relied on immunoSEQ multiplex PCR, and the TCRdb table lists in-frame clones only, not all of them. The data show approximately 150,000 clones, with around 94% seen just once and 4.5% to 5.5% held by the top ten. This clone has just one count. Its antigen is unknown. V lost 2 bases to trimming and J lost 4 bases; unmatched junction nucleotides: 14. CDR1 and CDR2 from the germline V gene are LNHDA and SQIVND (reference sequence). CDR3 length: 17 amino acids. This specimen was peripheral blood, taken 28 days after the second AZD1222 dose. The V gene is TRBV19, the J gene TRBJ2-7; 7 bases fit TRBD2. The sequence was obtained from an adult who received the AZD1222 COVID-19 vaccine. CDR3 coding DNA: TGTGCCAGTAGTATAAGACTAGCTTCACCGCTTCAGTACGAGCAGTACTTC. It codes for CASSIRLASPLQYEQYF.